This passage covers 8 T cell receptor beta chains from one sample sequenced in a study of spatial heterogeneity in lung cancer. TCRdb used MiXCR to reprocess the 5' RACE reads, holding one entry per CDR3 protein. Of around 100,000 distinct CDR3 sequences in the sample, more than 10% were seen once. Documented time point: blood at routine non-recurrence follow-up after resection. Here the sequenced sample was PBMCs, taken at follow-up. All receptors come from a female donor with early-stage non-small cell lung cancer.

The CDR3 is CASSLQGPGYGYTF. CDR3 bases: TGTGCCAGCAGCCTACAGGGGCCGGGCTATGGCTACACCTTC. The gene calls are TRBV7-9 and TRBJ1-2, with 7 bases identical to TRBD1. Germline-derived CDR1 and CDR2 are SEHNR and FQNEAQ (reference sequence). This CDR3 is built from 14 residues. Germline trimming cut 5 bases from V and 4 bases from J; bases unmatched to any gene: 7.

The rearrangement links TRBV7-3 to TRBJ1-6; D gene uncertain. V lost 4 bases and J lost 7, with 11 bases in between. Germline CDR1 reads SGHTA; CDR2 reads FQGTGA. There are 14 residues in the CDR3. The CDR3 region is CASSSSEGNSPLHF. CDR3 DNA sequence: TGTGCCAGCAGCTCGTCGGAAGGCAATTCACCCCTCCACTTT. Filled out from reference TRBV7-3 and TRBJ1-6, the complete variable domain reads GAGVSQTPSNKVTEKGKYVELRCDPISGHTALYWYRQSLGQGPEFLIYFQGTGAADDSGLPNDRFFAVRPEGSVSTLKIQRTERGDSAVYLCASSSSEGNSPLHFGNGTRLTVT.

This clonotype was observed a few times. The DNA of the CDR3 is TGTGCCAGCAGCCCCGGTCCCCACGAGCAGTACTTC. It codes for CASSPGPHEQYF. The V and J genes are TRBV11-2 and TRBJ2-7, with D unresolved. Germline V gene data show CDR1 as SGHAT and CDR2 as FQNNGV. The CDR3 is 12 residues long. V dropped 5 bases and J dropped 5 bases, with 10 bases sitting between them.

The rearrangement links TRBV18 to TRBJ2-2, with 9 bases fitting TRBD1. J was trimmed by 0 bases and V by 1 base; bases with no gene match: 6. The CDR3 has 18 amino acids. Per germline, CDR1 KGHSH and CDR2 LQKENI. The CDR3 here is CASSPQPGQGSNTGELFF. The DNA of the CDR3 is TGTGCCAGCTCACCACAACCGGGACAGGGTTCGAACACCGGGGAGCTGTTTTTT.

This chain links TRBV29-1 with TRBJ2-3; the D is unclear. Between the trimmed V and J ends, which lost 2 bases and 3 bases, there was a span of 9 bases. Germline V CDR1 and CDR2: SQVTM, ANQGSEA. This CDR3 is 13 amino acids long. The CDR3 loop is CSVERAGTDTQYF. CDR3 DNA: TGCAGCGTTGAAAGGGCAGGTACAGATACGCAGTATTTT.

In this sample, this clonotype turned up many times. This chain connects TRBV3-1 to TRBJ2-5; TRBD2 is a possible D gene (5 bases). Germline V gene sequence: CDR1 LGHDT, CDR2 YNNKEL (reference sequence). CDR3 length: 13 amino acids. Trimming took off 4 bases at V and 2 bases at J, with 8 bases between the two ends. CDR3 protein: CASSLRGQETQYF. DNA for the CDR3: TGTGCCAGCAGCCTCCGGGGTCAAGAGACCCAGTACTTC.

This clonotype was observed a few times. V gene TRBV9 combines with J gene TRBJ2-1, with D possibly being TRBD1 (5 bases). The CDR3 sequence is 12 residues long. V lost 0 bases to trimming and J lost 7 bases, with 5 bases between them. The germline V gene has CDR1 SGDLS and CDR2 YYNGEE. The CDR3 bases are TGTGCCAGCAGCGTAGAGGGGAATGAGCAGTTCTTC. This gives the protein CASSVEGNEQFF.

This clonotype was seen only a few times. The V and J genes are TRBV12-3 or TRBV12-4 and TRBJ2-2, with 7 bases fitting TRBD1. The CDR3 sequence is 15 residues long. J gave up 3 bases and V 5 bases, and 6 bases lay outside the gene matches. CDR3 sequence reads: CASSPNRGYTGELFF. CDR3 DNA sequence: TGTGCCAGCAGTCCCAACAGGGGTTACACCGGGGAGCTGTTTTTT.